The text below deals with one T cell receptor beta chain. TCRdb's copy holds only in-frame clones and misses some; the assay was immunoSEQ multiplex PCR. In the table there are hundreds of thousands of clones, approximately 89% of which are singletons. V lost 6 bases and J lost 3; bases outside the gene matches: 8. CDR3 length: 17 amino acids. CDR1 is MDHEN, CDR2 SYDVKM, per germline. The sample comes from a study of blood T cell repertoires in COVID-19. The sequenced material came from PBMCs or T cells enriched from blood (not recorded which). This TCR was sampled from a woman aged 25 to 39 who had recovered from COVID-19. The V and J genes are TRBV28 and TRBJ2-2; 12 bases fit TRBD2. The CDR3 is CASRTDLAGGDTGELFF. CDR3 sequence (DNA): TGTGCCAGCAGAACCGACCTAGCGGGAGGGGACACCGGGGAGCTGTTTTTT.